These 31 T cell receptor beta chains originate from one sample sequenced in a study of tumor and adjacent non-tumor tissue in lung cancer. TCRbeta libraries were built with three rounds of nested PCR, modified from ARM-PCR. From the multiplex PCR reads, TCRdb called clonotypes with MiXCR, one entry per CDR3 protein. The sample carries tens of thousands of distinct CDR3 sequences, around three quarters recorded once. This sample's RNA came from whole unsorted tissue. Sample: lung tumor tissue. The origin of the receptors is a man aged 55 to 69 with non-small cell lung cancer.

Concerning this clonotype: Mismatch with germline at one junction end may stem from a read error. The chain recombines TRBV20-1 with TRBJ2-2; 13 bases agree with TRBD2. The CDR3 length is 17 residues. Germline values: CDR1 DFQATT, CDR2 SNEGSKA (reference sequence). The CDR3 reads CSASGGLAGLSTGELFF. Written as DNA, the CDR3 is TGCAGTGCCTCTGGGGGACTAGCGGGATTGAGCACCGGGGAACTGTTTTTT.

As concerns this clonotype: A read error may account for a junction end that differs from germline. This chain joins TRBV6-5 and TRBJ1-2; D gene ambiguous. The CDR3 totals 12 residues. Germline CDR1 is MNHEY and CDR2 is SVGAGI. DNA of the CDR3: TGTGCCAGCAGCCGCGGAGGCTATGGCTACATATTC. Protein sequence: CASSRGGYGYIF.

The chain recombines TRBV13 with TRBJ2-3; unclear D gene. Trimming left V 7 bases short and J 0 bases short, with 14 bases between. In germline, CDR1 is PRHDT, CDR2 FYEKMQ (reference sequence). The CDR3 consists of 15 residues. The CDR3 protein is CASNQTGTSTDTQYF. DNA for the CDR3: TGTGCCAGCAACCAGACTGGAACTAGCACAGATACGCAGTATTTT. The whole variable domain, filled in from reference TRBV13 and TRBJ2-3, reads AAGVIQSPRHLIKEKRETATLKCYPIPRHDTVYWYQQGPGQDPQFLISFYEKMQSDKGSIPDRFSAQQFSDYHSELNMSSLELGDSALYFCASNQTGTSTDTQYFGPGTRLTVL.

The chain links TRBV10-1 to TRBJ2-7; 10 nucleotides match TRBD2. With V trimmed by 4 bases and J by 9 bases, 9 bases remained unmatched. Looked up from germline, CDR1 is WNHNN and CDR2 is SYGVQD (reference sequence). This CDR3 comprises 14 residues. The CDR3 sequence is CASSGSSGSNRQYF. CDR3 sequence (DNA): TGCGCCAGCAGTGGATCTAGCGGGAGTAACAGGCAGTACTTC.

Concerning this clonotype itself: Compared with germline, one end of the junction differs, possibly owing to a read error. The V and J genes are TRBV20-1 and TRBJ2-3; D assignment may be TRBD1 or TRBD2 (5 bases each). The CDR3 extends over 15 amino acids. Germline CDR1 and CDR2: DFQATT and SNEGSKA (reference sequence). The CDR3 region is CSAADNVGVTDTQYF. The CDR3 nucleotides read TGCAGTGCTGCGGACAATGTCGGGGTCACAGATACACAGTATTTT.

The chain recombines TRBV20-1 with TRBJ2-3; D unclear. Germline assignment: CDR1 DFQATT and CDR2 SNEGSKA (reference sequence). The V gene lost 3 bases and the J gene lost 14 bases, with 18 bases spanning the gap. The CDR3 runs 12 residues. DNA for the CDR3: TGCAGTGCTAGTCACCAGGTCGGGCCGGGGTATTTT. Translating gives CSASHQVGPGYF.

Points on this clonotype: The junction does not match germline at one end; this may be a read error. The chain is built from TRBV20-1 and TRBJ2-3, with D possibly being TRBD2 (5 bases). Germline loops: CDR1 DFQATT, CDR2 SNEGSKA (reference sequence). This CDR3 has 14 amino acids. This CDR3 is CSARDEGLADAQYF. The DNA for the CDR3 is TGCAGTGCTAGAGATGAAGGACTGGCAGATGCGCAGTATTTT.

This clonotype was seen at least ten times. The chain links TRBV5-4 to TRBJ2-3, with TRBD2 identical over 7 bases. Germline V CDR1 and CDR2: SGHNT, YYREEE (reference sequence). The ends lost 2 bases at V and 3 bases at J; junction bases unmatched: 3. CDR3 length equals 14 residues. CDR3 protein: CASSLGRGTDTQYF. Written as DNA, the CDR3 is TGTGCCAGCAGCTTAGGGCGGGGGACAGATACGCAGTATTTT. The full variable domain, in which reference TRBV5-4 and TRBJ2-3 provide the parts outside the CDR3, is ETGVTQSPTHLIKTRGQQVTLRCSSQSGHNTVSWYQQALGQGPQFIFQYYREEENGRGNFPPRFSGLQFPNYSSELNVNALELDDSALYLCASSLGRGTDTQYFGPGTRLTVL.

As to this clonotype: A much larger clone is a single base away; this may be a read error. The chain employs TRBV10-2 and TRBJ2-1; TRBD1 matches 8 bases. Looked up from germline, CDR1 is WSHSY and CDR2 is SAAADI. Trimming took 0 bases from V and 7 from J; bases not matched to a gene: 8. The CDR3 runs to 16 residues. The CDR3 region has the DNA TGCGCCAGCAGTGAGTCGCCGACAGGGGTCTTAAATGAGCAGTTCTTC. Its protein is CASSESPTGVLNEQFF.

This clonotype was detected a few times. The rearrangement links TRBV28 to TRBJ1-6; D might be TRBD1 (5 bases). The CDR3 spans 14 residues. V lost 6 bases to trimming and J lost 10 bases, with 16 bases between them. Germline V CDR1 and CDR2: MDHEN, SYDVKM. The chain's CDR3 is CASRSGDLNSPLHF. The CDR3, as DNA: TGTGCCAGCAGGTCGGGGGATTTAAACTCACCCCTCCACTTT.

This chain links TRBV6-6 with TRBJ1-5; TRBD1 matches at 8 bases. This CDR3 is 16 amino acids long. V lost 6 bases to trimming and J lost 9 bases; unmatched junction nucleotides: 16. The germline V gene has CDR1 MNHNY and CDR2 SVGAGI (reference sequence). In DNA, the CDR3 is TGTGCCAGCAGGAACAGACAGGGGTCCCTCGCTCGGCCCCAGCATTTT. Translation: CASRNRQGSLARPQHF.

As concerns this clonotype: The junction differs from germline at one of its ends, possibly a read error. The genes are TRBV20-1 and TRBJ2-1; 7 nucleotides match TRBD2. CDR1 DFQATT and CDR2 SNEGSKA come from the germline V gene (reference sequence). CDR3 length equals 18 residues. The CDR3 DNA reads as TGCAGTGATAGCAAGGATTCGGAGCGTCCAAGGGACTACAATGAGCAATTCTTC. Translating gives CSDSKDSERPRDYNEQFF.

The chain joins TRBV6-1 to TRBJ1-1; TRBD1 is a possible D gene (5 bases). Deletions cut 10 bases from V and 0 bases from J, with 18 bases between. This CDR3 has 15 amino acids. Germline V lookup: CDR1 MNHNS, CDR2 SASEGT. In nucleotides, the CDR3 is TGTGCCAACTGTGAATCGGGGGTGCTGAACACTGAAGCTTTCTTT. Translation gives CANCESGVLNTEAFF.

V gene TRBV12-3 or TRBV12-4 combines with J gene TRBJ2-1, with D perhaps matching TRBD1 (5 bases). CDR3 length: 14 amino acids. Trimming pared 6 bases from V and 0 bases from J, leaving 9 bases between. The CDR3 reads CASSTGVSYNEQFF. In DNA form, the CDR3 reads TGTGCCAGCAGCACAGGTGTCTCCTACAATGAGCAGTTCTTC.

This clonotype was seen a single time. The junction and the germline gene differ at one end; a read error may be behind it. The chain combines TRBV20-1 with TRBJ2-7, with D perhaps TRBD2 (5 bases). Germline V gene lookup returns CDR1 DFQATT and CDR2 SNEGSKA (reference sequence). The CDR3 extends over 15 amino acids. CDR3 coding DNA: TGCAGTACTAGAGAAATCGGGATAGTGCCCTACGAGCAGCACTTC. As protein: CSTREIGIVPYEQHF.

This chain joins TRBV6-1 and TRBJ1-5; no definite D call. TRBJ2-3 explains the end of the DNA better; the J call may be wrong. This CDR3 region has 14 residues. Germline CDR1 and CDR2: MNHNS and SASEGT. Here the CDR3 DNA reads TGTGCCAGCAACCACTCTCTGAGCAATCAGCCCCAGTATTTT. Translation: CASNHSLSNQPQYF.

Regarding this clonotype: An end of the junction differs from the germline gene, which may be a read error. The chain employs TRBV20-1 and TRBJ2-3, with TRBD2 matching 10 bases. Germline CDR1 reads DFQATT; CDR2 reads SNEGSKA (reference sequence). The CDR3 has 15 residues. This chain's CDR3 is CSAQHTSGITDKQYF. Here the CDR3 DNA reads TGCAGTGCTCAACACACTAGCGGGATCACAGATAAGCAGTATTTT.

A word on this clonotype: At one boundary the junction diverges from the germline segment, which might be a read error. The genes are TRBV20-1 and TRBJ2-7; D remains ambiguous. The CDR3 is 13 residues long. CDR1 is DFQATT, CDR2 SNEGSKA, per germline (reference sequence). The CDR3 DNA sequence: TGCAGTGCTCCCTCTTTTAAAGGGCCCGAGCAATACTTC. This codes for CSAPSFKGPEQYF.

Comments on this clonotype: The junction and the germline gene differ at one end; a read error may be behind it. The rearrangement links TRBV5-4 to TRBJ2-1; 7 bases align to TRBD2. Germline assignment: CDR1 SGHNT and CDR2 YYREEE (reference sequence). The CDR3 runs to 16 residues. The DNA for the CDR3 is TGTGACAGCAGCCTAATAGAGGGAGGGCCCTACAATGAGCAGTTCTTC. This codes for CDSSLIEGGPYNEQFF.

A note on this clonotype: A read error may account for a junction end that differs from germline. V and J are TRBV6-1 and TRBJ2-7; 9 nucleotides line up with TRBD1. Germline values: CDR1 MNHNS, CDR2 SASEGT. The CDR3 is made up of 14 amino acids. CDR3 nucleotide sequence: TGTGACAGCACGGTAGGGACAGGGTACAACGAGCAGCACTTC. This codes for CDSTVGTGYNEQHF.

The chain is built from TRBV29-1 and TRBJ2-1; 11 nucleotides match TRBD2. The germline CDR1 and CDR2 sequences are SQVTM and ANQGSEA. V gave up 6 bases and J gave up 10 bases; unmatched junction bases: 8. CDR3 length equals 13 residues. This chain's CDR3 is CSVELAGVEEQFF. The DNA of the CDR3 is TGCAGCGTGGAACTAGCGGGAGTCGAGGAGCAGTTCTTC.

The chain combines TRBV6-5 with TRBJ2-7, with D tentatively TRBD2 (5 bases). Looked up from germline, CDR1 is MNHEY and CDR2 is SVGAGI. This CDR3 comprises 13 residues. V dropped 7 bases and J dropped 3 bases, with 13 bases sitting between them. The CDR3 coding sequence is TGTGCCAGCAACCAGACCAGCGGCTACGAGCAGTACTTC. This encodes CASNQTSGYEQYF.

This clonotype was picked up a small number of times. A much larger clone lies one base from this, so it may be a read error. J is TRBJ1-1 and V is TRBV29-1, with 7 bases fitting TRBD1. CDR1 is SQVTM, CDR2 ANQGSEA, per germline. The CDR3 runs to 13 residues. Germline trimming cut 7 bases from V and 11 bases from J; bases unmatched to any gene: 16. CDR3 loop: CSASAGGENDAFF. The CDR3 DNA is TGCAGCGCCTCGGCAGGGGGGGAAAATGACGCTTTCTTT.

V gene TRBV20-1 combines with J gene TRBJ2-1; a possible D gene is TRBD2 (6 bases). The CDR3 length is 15 residues. The V gene's germline CDR1 is DFQATT and CDR2 SNEGSKA (reference sequence). V dropped 8 bases and J dropped 6 bases, with 23 bases sitting between them. In DNA form, the CDR3 reads TGCAGTACCCACAGAGGACTAACGGGACTCAATGAGCAGTTCTTC. Translation: CSTHRGLTGLNEQFF.

Notes on this clonotype: A read error may account for a junction end that differs from germline. The rearrangement uses TRBV20-1 and TRBJ2-7; 7 nucleotides match TRBD2. Germline V gives CDR1 DFQATT, CDR2 SNEGSKA (reference sequence). The CDR3 extends over 13 amino acids. The CDR3 nucleotides read TGCCGTGCTAGGCCTAGCGGTTACTACGAGGAGTACTTC. Its translation: CRARPSGYYEEYF.

About this clonotype itself: It may be a read error: a sequence one base away is much more abundant. V usage is TRBV28 and J usage is TRBJ1-1; D might be TRBD1 (6 bases). The CDR3 spans 13 residues. Germline CDR1 is MDHEN and CDR2 is SYDVKM. Trimming removed 7 bases at V and 8 bases at J, with 17 bases between. CDR3 DNA: TGTGCCAGCAATGGGGGAAGGACAGCGGAAGCTTTCTTT. Translated: CASNGGRTAEAFF.

This clonotype was seen a handful of times. A much bigger clone sits one base away, suggesting this may be a read error. The genes are TRBV6-1 and TRBJ2-1; 7 positions agree with TRBD2. The ends lost 2 bases at V and 4 bases at J; junction bases unmatched: 5. The CDR3 totals 15 residues. Germline V gene data show CDR1 as MNHNS and CDR2 as SASEGT. In DNA, the CDR3 is TGTGCCAGCAGTGAATTGAGCGGGAAATACAATGAGCAGTTCTTC. It is translated as CASSELSGKYNEQFF.

Comments on this clonotype: A junction end diverges from the germline sequence, so it may reflect a read error. The chain has TRBV24-1 and TRBJ2-3, with TRBD2 matching over 7 bases. Germline lookup yields CDR1 KGHDR and CDR2 SFDVKD. This CDR3 is built from 16 residues. The DNA of the CDR3 is TGTGCCACCAGTGACGCCGGGAGGCTCTCCACAGATACGCAGTGTTTT. Protein product: CATSDAGRLSTDTQCF.

In the case of this clonotype: The junction does not match germline at one end; this may be a read error. The chain joins TRBV20-1 to TRBJ2-1; 8 positions agree with TRBD2. Germline-derived CDR1 and CDR2 are DFQATT and SNEGSKA (reference sequence). This CDR3 contains 17 residues. The CDR3 spells CSARTSRTLGYYNEQLF. CDR3 sequence (DNA): TGCAGTGCTCGGACTAGCAGGACCCTCGGCTACTACAATGAGCAGTTATTC.

The sample holds a few counts of this clonotype. Because the CDR3 is missing its conserved closing phenylalanine or tryptophan, this is likely a read error. The DNA is omitted, as the CDR3 cannot be located on it reliably, and the CDR3 follows TCRdb's listing. The CDR3: CSVDRDRVSETQYY. V is TRBV29-1 and J is TRBJ2-5; the table's D gene call, TRBD1, was not cross checked with the DNA. The CDR3 is 14 residues long, counting both termini. CDR1 and CDR2 from the germline V gene are SQVTM and ANQGSEA.

In the case of this clonotype: Relative to the germline gene, one junction end is altered; a read error may explain this. This rearrangement joins TRBV6-6 to TRBJ1-1; TRBD1 might be the D (5 bases). The CDR3 has 16 amino acids. Germline CDR1 and CDR2: MNHNY and SVGAGI (reference sequence). The CDR3, as DNA: TGTGCCAGCGCCTATTGGGGTGGGGGGGTGAACACTGAAGTTTTCTTT. Its protein is CASAYWGGGVNTEVFF.